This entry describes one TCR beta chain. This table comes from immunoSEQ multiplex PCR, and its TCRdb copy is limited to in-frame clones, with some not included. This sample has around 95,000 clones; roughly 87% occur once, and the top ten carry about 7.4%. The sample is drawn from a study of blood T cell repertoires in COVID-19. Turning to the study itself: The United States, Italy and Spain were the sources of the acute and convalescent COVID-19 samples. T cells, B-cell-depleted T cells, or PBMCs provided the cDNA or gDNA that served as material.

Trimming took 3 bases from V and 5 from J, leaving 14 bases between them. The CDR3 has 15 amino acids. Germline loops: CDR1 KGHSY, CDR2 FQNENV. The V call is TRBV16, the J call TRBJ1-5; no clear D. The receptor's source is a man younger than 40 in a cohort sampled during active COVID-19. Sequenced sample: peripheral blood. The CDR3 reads CASSQSRGWYQPQHF. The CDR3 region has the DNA TGTGCCAGCAGCCAGTCGCGGGGATGGTATCAGCCCCAGCATTTT.